The 28 T cell receptor beta chains in this list originate from one sample, sequenced in a study of cytomegalovirus exposure and HLA in healthy donors. Both 60 Vbeta primers and 13 Jbeta primers went into the PCR. Measured with immunoSEQ multiplex PCR; TCRdb has only the in-frame clones, and not every one. Of approximately 93,000 clones detected, less than 80% appear once; the ten largest clones hold 5.9%. The sequenced sample was PBMCs. These receptor sequences come from a boy between 10 and 17 years old in good health and CMV-seropositive.

This clone was counted between two and nine times. The V and J genes are TRBV5-4 and TRBJ1-3; D remains unclear. V shed 3 bases and J shed 4 bases, with 11 bases lying between them. This CDR3 region has 14 residues. Germline loops: CDR1 SGHNT, CDR2 YYREEE (reference sequence). Here the CDR3 reads CASSSVSGGNTIYF. DNA for the CDR3: TGTGCCAGCAGCTCCGTGTCAGGCGGAAACACCATATATTTT.

V gene TRBV5-1 combines with J gene TRBJ2-3; D is unclear. CDR1 SGHRS and CDR2 YFSETQ come from the germline V gene. The V end lost 4 bases, the J end lost 2 bases, and 8 bases lay between the germline ends. This CDR3 is built from 13 residues. The CDR3 DNA reads as TGCGCCAGCAGCGATGCGCCCACAGATACGCAGTATTTT. This encodes CASSDAPTDTQYF.

V is TRBV14 and J is TRBJ2-7, with 11 bases lining up with TRBD2. After removal of 4 bases from V and 4 bases from J, the junction contained 15 bases not matched to a gene. The V gene's germline CDR1 is SGHDN and CDR2 FVKESK. The CDR3 loop spans 18 amino acids. DNA for the CDR3: TGTGCCAGCAGCCCCCTAGCGGGGGGCAAACAAACGGTGTACGAGCAGTACTTC. This translates into CASSPLAGGKQTVYEQYF.

V and J are TRBV5-3 and TRBJ2-1; the D gene is possibly TRBD1 (5 bases). TRBV5-3 carries the ORF label, with uncertain function. CDR3 length: 14 amino acids. Trimming cost V 7 bases and J 8 bases, with 19 bases left between them. As DNA, the CDR3 is TGTGCCAGAGCGCAGGGCCCACTAAGGGATGAGCAGTTCTTC. Encoded protein: CARAQGPLRDEQFF.

This chain uses TRBV6-6 with TRBJ2-7; D remains ambiguous. The length of the CDR3 is 15 residues. V lost 4 bases and J 5 bases, leaving 18 bases between the germline ends. Per the germline V gene, CDR1 is MNHNY and CDR2 is SVGAGI (reference sequence). The CDR3 DNA reads as TGTGCCAGCAGTTCGTTGTCGTCCGAGATGGACGAGCAGTACTTC. It codes for CASSSLSSEMDEQYF.

A few counts support this clone. V is TRBV5-1 and J is TRBJ2-7; maybe TRBD1 (5 bases). CDR1 is SGHRS and CDR2 is YFSETQ in the germline V gene. The CDR3 is 16 residues long. V lost 0 bases, J lost 6 bases, and 19 bases lay in between. This CDR3 reads CASSLVGRATALEQYF. CDR3 bases: TGCGCCAGCAGCTTGGTGGGCAGGGCGACCGCTCTCGAGCAGTACTTC.

The genes are TRBV6-5 and TRBJ2-7; 10 bases line up with TRBD1. J lost 4 bases, V lost 4 bases, and 4 bases had no gene match. Per germline, CDR1 MNHEY and CDR2 SVGAGI. The length of the CDR3 is 14 residues. CDR3 sequence (DNA): TGTGCCAGCAGTTCCCCGGGACAGGGGTACGAGCAGTACTTC. Translated, it gives CASSSPGQGYEQYF.

This chain connects TRBV25-1 to TRBJ2-1, with TRBD1 identical over 10 bases. V shed 7 bases and J 7 bases; nucleotides not matched to a gene: 4. Germline CDR1 is MGHDK and CDR2 is SYGVNS. CDR3 size: 13 residues. The CDR3 sequence is CASTPGQGNEQFF. Here the CDR3 DNA reads TGTGCCAGCACGCCGGGACAGGGGAATGAGCAGTTCTTC.

This chain uses TRBV5-1 with TRBJ2-7; 9 bases align to TRBD1. The V segment lost 3 bases and the J segment 3 bases; nucleotides outside the gene matches: 13. The CDR3 totals 17 residues. The germline CDR1 and CDR2 sequences are SGHRS and YFSETQ. CDR3 sequence: CASSWGQGQRRRYEQYF. For the CDR3, the DNA is TGCGCCAGCAGCTGGGGACAGGGACAGAGGAGACGCTACGAGCAGTACTTC.

This rearrangement joins TRBV6-5 to TRBJ2-1, with D perhaps TRBD2 (5 bases). V was clipped by 0 bases and J by 3 bases, with 9 bases between them. The CDR3 consists of 15 residues. Per the germline V gene, CDR1 is MNHEY and CDR2 is SVGAGI. DNA for the CDR3: TGTGCCAGCAGTTACTCGGGGAGTTTCTACAATGAGCAGTTCTTC. Its protein product is CASSYSGSFYNEQFF.

Only a few counts were recorded for this clone. The gene calls are TRBV7-9 and TRBJ2-3; 10 positions match TRBD1. V lost 5 bases, J lost 0 bases, and 5 bases stayed unmatched. The germline CDR1 and CDR2 sequences are SEHNR and FQNEAQ (reference sequence). The CDR3 covers 16 residues. The DNA of the CDR3 is TGTGCCAGCAGCCTACCGGGACAGGGGAGCACAGATACGCAGTATTTT. It translates to CASSLPGQGSTDTQYF.

The rearrangement joins TRBV6-5 to TRBJ1-2; TRBD1 might be the D (6 bases). Trimming pared 10 bases from V and 8 bases from J, leaving 20 bases between. CDR3 length equals 13 residues. Germline CDR1 MNHEY, CDR2 SVGAGI. CDR3 bases: TGTGCCACCCTCCCGGGGGGCTCACGGGGCTACACCTTC. This translates into CATLPGGSRGYTF.

This chain connects TRBV5-1 to TRBJ2-3, with TRBD2 matching 14 bases. Germline CDR1 and CDR2: SGHRS and YFSETQ. With V trimmed by 0 bases and J by 9 bases, 9 bases remained unmatched. The CDR3 is 17 residues long. CDR3 nucleotides: TGCGCCAGCAGCTTGGGACTAGCGGGAGGGCCTCAGGACACGCAGTATTTT. Protein product: CASSLGLAGGPQDTQYF.

The chain joins TRBV19 to TRBJ2-1; weak D call: TRBD2 (6 bases). Germline CDR1 LNHDA, CDR2 SQIVND (reference sequence). V shed 5 bases and J shed 6 bases, with 17 bases lying between them. There are 15 residues in the CDR3. The CDR3 reads CASSYDPGLLNEQFF. The CDR3 DNA follows: TGTGCCAGTAGTTACGACCCGGGACTGCTCAATGAGCAGTTCTTC.

The rearrangement links TRBV5-1 to TRBJ1-1, with D hard to call. The CDR3 has 15 amino acids. Germline V gene sequence: CDR1 SGHRS, CDR2 YFSETQ. The germline V and J ends were trimmed by 1 base and 5 bases, with 15 bases remaining between them. CDR3 DNA sequence: TGCGCCAGCAGCTTGTCGCCGGGTTCGAGGACTGAAGCTTTCTTT. It encodes CASSLSPGSRTEAFF. The variable domain in full, with the rest retrieved from reference TRBV5-1 and TRBJ1-1, is KAGVTQTPRYLIKTRGQQVTLSCSPISGHRSVSWYQQTPGQGLQFLFEYFSETQRNKGNFPGRFSGRQFSNSRSEMNVSTLELGDSALYLCASSLSPGSRTEAFFGQGTRLTVV.

This chain uses TRBV11-2 with TRBJ2-3; 13 positions agree with TRBD2. Trimming removed 5 bases from V and 2 bases from J; junction bases left unmatched: 10. This CDR3 is built from 18 residues. Germline V gene data show CDR1 as SGHAT and CDR2 as FQNNGV. The CDR3 DNA reads TGTGCCAGCAGCCGGACTAGCGGGGGAGTGAGGGACACAGATACGCAGTATTTT. Protein: CASSRTSGGVRDTDTQYF.

The chain carries TRBV2 and TRBJ1-1; D gene uncertain. V lost 6 bases to trimming and J lost 2 bases, with 10 bases between them. Looked up from germline, CDR1 is SNHLY and CDR2 is FYNNEI. This CDR3 has 13 amino acids. CDR3 nucleotide sequence: TGTGCCAGCAGCCTCCAGCGTAACACTGAAGCTTTCTTT. This gives the protein CASSLQRNTEAFF.

The rearrangement uses TRBV5-6 and TRBJ1-3, with D possibly TRBD1 on 5 matching bases. Germline assignment: CDR1 SGHDT and CDR2 YYEEEE. The length of the CDR3 is 14 residues. V lost 4 bases and J lost 4, with 12 bases in between. The CDR3 loop is CASSTAGQGNTIYF. CDR3 bases: TGTGCCAGCAGCACCGCAGGGCAAGGAAACACCATATATTTT. Full variable domain (missing parts from reference TRBV5-6 and TRBJ1-3): DAGVTQSPTHLIKTRGQQVTLRCSPKSGHDTVSWYQQALGQGPQFIFQYYEEEERQRGNFPDRFSGHQFPNYSSELNVNALLLGDSALYLCASSTAGQGNTIYFGEGSWLTVV.

The V gene is TRBV7-9, the J gene TRBJ2-5, with 9 nucleotides matching TRBD1. CDR1 SEHNR and CDR2 FQNEAQ come from the germline V gene (reference sequence). This CDR3 contains 17 residues. V was pared by 5 bases and J by 2 bases, with 12 bases of the junction left unmatched. This CDR3 reads CASSPHYGTGTQETQYF. CDR3 DNA: TGTGCCAGCAGCCCCCACTACGGGACAGGGACGCAAGAGACCCAGTACTTC.

The chain carries TRBV25-1 and TRBJ2-5; D not resolved. Germline V gene sequence: CDR1 MGHDK, CDR2 SYGVNS. This CDR3 is 11 amino acids long. V shed 4 bases and J shed 4 bases, with 4 bases lying between them. CDR3 sequence reads: CASSARETQYF. The CDR3 DNA sequence: TGTGCCAGCAGTGCCCGAGAGACCCAGTACTTC.

A few counts support this clone. The CDR3 here is CASSPGADRYSNQPQHF. The DNA of the CDR3 is TGTGCCAGTAGCCCAGGGGCGGATAGGTATAGCAATCAGCCCCAGCATTTT. The chain is built from TRBV19 and TRBJ1-5; D perhaps matches TRBD1 (6 bases). Germline loops: CDR1 LNHDA, CDR2 SQIVND (reference sequence). V was pared by 6 bases and J by 0 bases, with 18 bases between. The CDR3 has 17 amino acids.

The sample holds a few counts of this clone. The chain recombines TRBV5-1 with TRBJ2-3; 7 bases line up with TRBD2. This CDR3 comprises 16 residues. V trimming: 4 bases; J trimming: 2 bases; junction bases outside the gene matches: 10. Germline values: CDR1 SGHRS, CDR2 YFSETQ. The CDR3 sequence is CASSLDAAGITDTQYF. DNA for the CDR3: TGCGCCAGCAGCCTGGACGCAGCGGGAATCACAGATACGCAGTATTTT.

The chain couples TRBV7-9 to TRBJ2-7; D remains ambiguous. Trimming pared 4 bases from V and 0 bases from J, leaving 16 bases between. The CDR3 is 16 residues long. Per germline, CDR1 SEHNR and CDR2 FQNEAQ (reference sequence). The CDR3 DNA is TGTGCCAGCAGCTCAAGTGGCGGTCACTTCTCCTACGAGCAGTACTTC. It translates to CASSSSGGHFSYEQYF.

This clone has a single count. The gene calls are TRBV27 and TRBJ2-1; D is possibly TRBD2 (6 bases). Germline V gives CDR1 MNHEY, CDR2 SMNVEV (reference sequence). The V gene lost 4 bases and the J gene lost 6 bases, with 16 bases spanning the gap. The CDR3 consists of 15 residues. The CDR3 sequence: CASSYQTSGSNEQFF. The CDR3 DNA is TGTGCCAGCAGTTACCAGACTAGTGGGAGCAATGAGCAGTTCTTC.

This sequence joins TRBV28 and TRBJ1-6, with D possibly being TRBD1 (6 bases). This CDR3 has 16 amino acids. Trimming shortened V by 3 bases and J by 1 base, and 10 bases separated the two germline ends. Germline CDR1 MDHEN, CDR2 SYDVKM. CDR3 coding DNA: TGTGCCAGCAGTTTCAGGGGCCAGTCCTATAATTCACCCCTCCACTTT. It codes for CASSFRGQSYNSPLHF.

Concerning this clone itself: A junction boundary mismatches the germline segment, possibly from a read error. The J gene is TRBJ1-5, the V gene TRBV6-1, with 10 bases aligning to TRBD1. Germline CDR1 reads MNHNS; CDR2 reads SASEGT. The CDR3 totals 16 residues. Here the CDR3 DNA reads TGTGCCAGCAGTGAACGACAGGGGGCTTTTAGTCAGCCCCAGAATTTT. It specifies CASSERQGAFSQPQNF.

The chain combines TRBV15 with TRBJ2-7; a possible D gene is TRBD2 (6 bases). V was pared by 4 bases and J by 3 bases, with 10 bases between. This CDR3 has 13 residues. Germline values: CDR1 LNHNV, CDR2 YYDKDF (reference sequence). CDR3 loop: CATSKGTHYEQYF. In DNA, the CDR3 is TGTGCCACCAGCAAAGGGACTCACTACGAGCAGTACTTC. Filled out from reference TRBV15 and TRBJ2-7, the complete variable domain reads DAMVIQNPRYQVTQFGKPVTLSCSQTLNHNVMYWYQQKSSQAPKLLFHYYDKDFNNEADTPDNFQSRRPNTSFCFLDIRSPGLGDTAMYLCATSKGTHYEQYFGPGTRLTVT.

The gene calls are TRBV6-1 and TRBJ2-5; 13 bases are a match to TRBD2. Per the germline V gene, CDR1 is MNHNS and CDR2 is SASEGT. J gave up 4 bases and V 6 bases, and 5 bases lay outside the gene matches. The CDR3 contains 15 residues. CDR3 nucleotide sequence: TGTGCCAGCAGCGCGAGACTAGCGGGAGGAGAGACCCAGTACTTC. This sequence encodes CASSARLAGGETQYF.